One sample yielded the 32 T cell receptor beta chains listed below, sequenced in a study of cytomegalovirus exposure and HLA in healthy donors. The PCR employed 60 Vbeta primers together with 13 Jbeta primers. Generated by immunoSEQ multiplex PCR, the TCRdb table keeps only in-frame clones and is missing some. The top ten hold approximately 6.3% of the sample, which has 150,000 to 200,000 clones, about 75% seen once. The sample comprised PBMCs. These receptor sequences come from a man between 40 and 49 years old in good health and CMV-seropositive.

A note on this clone: The sample carries other DNA sequences with the same CDR3. In nucleotides, the CDR3 is TGTGCCAGCCTAACTAGCGGGAGATATGGGGCCAACGTCCTGACTTTC. Protein sequence: CASLTSGRYGANVLTF. The chain recombines TRBV28 with TRBJ2-6, with 11 bases matching TRBD2. V lost 8 bases, J lost 3 bases, and 6 bases stayed unmatched. The CDR3 is made up of 16 amino acids. Per the germline V gene, CDR1 is MDHEN and CDR2 is SYDVKM.

This chain joins TRBV18 and TRBJ1-1; D remains ambiguous. CDR3 size: 15 residues. V gave up 0 bases and J gave up 0 bases, with 8 bases separating them. Per the germline V gene, CDR1 is KGHSH and CDR2 is LQKENI. CDR3 sequence reads: CASSPPKQVNTEAFF. CDR3 sequence (DNA): TGTGCCAGCTCACCACCGAAGCAAGTGAACACTGAAGCTTTCTTT.

This clone was seen a handful of times. The V call is TRBV6-1, the J call TRBJ1-6, with TRBD1 as a possible D gene (6 bases). V gave up 6 bases and J gave up 10 bases, with 13 bases separating them. Per the germline V gene, CDR1 is MNHNS and CDR2 is SASEGT. This CDR3 region has 13 residues. The CDR3 coding sequence is TGTGCCAGCAGAGGGGACATCTGGTCACCCCTCCACTTT. The encoded protein is CASRGDIWSPLHF.

The rearrangement joins TRBV5-1 to TRBJ2-5, with D perhaps matching TRBD2 (7 bases). The V and J ends lost 2 bases and 5 bases respectively, with 19 bases between them. Per germline, CDR1 SGHRS and CDR2 YFSETQ. CDR3 length: 16 amino acids. CDR3 region: CASSFGGRGSSETQYF. DNA of the CDR3: TGCGCCAGCAGCTTCGGGGGGAGGGGGTCTTCGGAGACCCAGTACTTC.

J is TRBJ2-3 and V is TRBV18; 10 bases are a match to TRBD2. J lost 0 bases, V lost 4 bases, and 4 bases had no gene match. CDR1 and CDR2 from the germline V gene are KGHSH and LQKENI. The CDR3 sequence is 16 residues long. Here the CDR3 reads CASSRLAGSSTDTQYF. The CDR3 DNA follows: TGTGCCAGCTCACGACTAGCGGGTTCTAGCACAGATACGCAGTATTTT.

J is TRBJ2-7 and V is TRBV4-2, with D perhaps TRBD1 (5 bases). The CDR3 is 16 amino acids. Between the trimmed V and J ends, which lost 0 bases and 2 bases, there was a span of 14 bases. Germline V CDR1 and CDR2: LGHNA, YNFKEQ. The CDR3 here is CASSQDQVTETYEQYF. The CDR3 DNA is TGTGCCAGCAGCCAAGATCAGGTGACAGAAACCTACGAGCAGTACTTC.

This clone was recorded a few times. The rearrangement uses TRBV5-4 and TRBJ2-1, with 8 bases matching TRBD2. The CDR3 loop spans 15 amino acids. From germline, CDR1 is SGHNT and CDR2 YYREEE (reference sequence). The V gene end was trimmed by 5 bases and the J gene end by 0 bases; junction bases not matched to a gene: 4. CDR3 nucleotide sequence: TGTGCCAGCAGTTCCACTAGCGGCTCCTACAATGAGCAGTTCTTC. Its protein is CASSSTSGSYNEQFF.

J is TRBJ1-4 and V is TRBV6-5, with D uncertain. Between the trimmed V and J ends, which lost 2 bases and 8 bases, there was a span of 12 bases. Germline loops: CDR1 MNHEY, CDR2 SVGAGI. CDR3 size: 14 residues. CDR3 residues: CASSYTARREKLFF. CDR3 coding DNA: TGTGCCAGCAGTTACACAGCGAGGAGGGAAAAACTGTTTTTT.

This clone has a single count. Other nucleotide sequences from this sample produce the same CDR3. The chain employs TRBV9 and TRBJ1-1; 7 bases align to TRBD1. The J segment lost 4 bases and the V segment lost 1 base, leaving 1 base of the junction unmatched. CDR1 and CDR2 (germline): SGDLS, YYNGEE. The CDR3 runs 13 residues. The CDR3 here is CASSVQGGTEAFF. CDR3 nucleotides: TGTGCCAGCAGCGTACAGGGGGGCACTGAAGCTTTCTTT.

This chain joins TRBV27 and TRBJ1-2; D may be TRBD1 (6 bases). The germline V gene encodes CDR1 MNHEY and CDR2 SMNVEV (reference sequence). The CDR3 totals 15 residues. V was pared by 5 bases and J by 4 bases, with 17 bases between. The CDR3 sequence is CASSTRQGTIYGYTF. The CDR3 DNA sequence: TGTGCCAGCAGTACCCGACAAGGGACAATCTATGGCTACACCTTC.

Here the CDR3 DNA reads TGTGCCTGGAGTGTACAGCGGCCGCCCTACGAGCAGTACTTC. It is translated as CAWSVQRPPYEQYF. J is TRBJ2-7 and V is TRBV30, with D perhaps TRBD2 (5 bases). V lost 0 bases and J 2 bases, leaving 11 bases between the germline ends. This CDR3 region has 14 residues. Germline-derived CDR1 and CDR2 are GTSNPN and SVGIG (reference sequence).

In its sample, this clone was seen a few times. The V and J genes are TRBV9 and TRBJ2-1; 10 bases match TRBD2. The germline V gene has CDR1 SGDLS and CDR2 YYNGEE. The J segment lost 0 bases and the V segment lost 4 bases, leaving 7 bases of the junction unmatched. CDR3 length equals 17 residues. Here the CDR3 reads CASSFTAGGPSYNEQFF. The CDR3 DNA is TGTGCCAGCAGCTTTACAGCGGGAGGGCCCTCCTACAATGAGCAGTTCTTC.

V and J are TRBV30 and TRBJ2-1; D is ambiguous. CDR3 length: 11 residues. The germline V gene has CDR1 GTSNPN and CDR2 SVGIG (reference sequence). Trimming pared 0 bases from V and 9 bases from J, leaving 6 bases between. This chain's CDR3 is CAWSVAAEQFF. Here the CDR3 DNA reads TGTGCCTGGAGTGTGGCTGCTGAGCAGTTCTTC.

There are a few counts of this clone. V usage is TRBV29-1 and J usage is TRBJ1-1; D uncertain. Germline-derived CDR1 and CDR2 are SQVTM and ANQGSEA. This CDR3 region has 11 residues. The V end was cut by 6 bases, the J end by 0 bases, with 5 bases between. CDR3 in amino acids: CSVALNTEAFF. The CDR3 DNA reads TGCAGCGTGGCCCTGAACACTGAAGCTTTCTTT.

V gene TRBV5-1 combines with J gene TRBJ2-7; tentatively, D is TRBD2 (5 bases). Looked up from germline, CDR1 is SGHRS and CDR2 is YFSETQ. This CDR3 has 11 amino acids. V was cut by 4 bases and J by 6 bases, with 8 bases left in between. The DNA of the CDR3 is TGCGCCAGCAGCGGGGAGTCCGAGCAGTACTTC. This sequence encodes CASSGESEQYF.

This clone was observed a single time. The chain recombines TRBV4-1 with TRBJ2-1; TRBD1 is a possible D gene (5 bases). The V end was cut by 0 bases, the J end by 6 bases, with 12 bases between. Germline assignment: CDR1 MGHRA and CDR2 YSYEKL. The CDR3 sequence is 15 residues long. CDR3: CASSQETAPPNEQFF. The CDR3 region has the DNA TGCGCCAGCAGCCAAGAGACAGCCCCCCCCAATGAGCAGTTCTTC.

The chain recombines TRBV28 with TRBJ2-5; 11 nucleotides align to TRBD2. CDR1 and CDR2 from the germline V gene are MDHEN and SYDVKM. V lost 5 bases, J lost 2 bases, and 4 bases stayed unmatched. The CDR3 has 15 amino acids. Here the CDR3 DNA reads TGTGCCAGCAGTGCCTGGACTAGCGGGCAAGAGACCCAGTACTTC. Translated, it gives CASSAWTSGQETQYF.

The J gene is TRBJ1-3, the V gene TRBV5-1, with D tentatively TRBD1 (6 bases). V lost 4 bases and J 8 bases, leaving 19 bases between the germline ends. Germline CDR1 is SGHRS and CDR2 is YFSETQ. The CDR3 runs 15 residues. The CDR3 protein is CASSPEGRGGDTIYF. CDR3 coding DNA: TGCGCCAGCAGCCCCGAAGGCAGGGGTGGGGACACCATATATTTT.

The chain uses TRBV5-4 and TRBJ1-5; unclear D gene. The V and J ends lost 4 bases and 5 bases respectively, with 10 bases between them. Looked up from germline, CDR1 is SGHNT and CDR2 is YYREEE (reference sequence). This CDR3 region has 13 residues. The CDR3 protein is CASSGGWDQPQHF. The CDR3 coding sequence is TGTGCCAGCAGCGGAGGATGGGATCAGCCCCAGCATTTT.

This clone has a single count. This chain links TRBV11-3 with TRBJ1-1; maybe TRBD1 (5 bases). The V and J ends lost 5 bases and 1 base respectively, with 11 bases between them. The CDR3 extends over 14 amino acids. The germline CDR1 and CDR2 sequences are SGHNT and YENEEA. This CDR3 reads CASSARQGNTEAFF. The DNA of the CDR3 is TGTGCCAGCAGCGCCCGTCAGGGGAACACTGAAGCTTTCTTT.

The CDR3 coding sequence is TGTGCCAGCAGTGAGACAGGCCTCAGCTCCTACGAGCAGTACTTC. As protein: CASSETGLSSYEQYF. The chain carries TRBV25-1 and TRBJ2-7; D might be TRBD1 (6 bases). Between the trimmed V and J ends, which lost 3 bases and 0 bases, there was a span of 12 bases. In germline, CDR1 is MGHDK, CDR2 SYGVNS. The CDR3 has 15 residues.

V usage is TRBV15 and J usage is TRBJ1-2; TRBD1 might be the D (5 bases). V was clipped by 5 bases and J by 4 bases, with 17 bases between them. CDR3 length: 15 amino acids. CDR1 LNHNV and CDR2 YYDKDF come from the germline V gene (reference sequence). As DNA, the CDR3 is TGTGCCACCAGCTTACCCCCGCGGGGGACCTATGGCTACACCTTC. As protein: CATSLPPRGTYGYTF.

This clone was seen more than once but under ten times. The genes are TRBV12-5 and TRBJ2-1; TRBD1 matches 9 bases. The CDR3 sequence is 14 residues long. The germline gives CDR1 LGHNT, CDR2 FRNRAP. V shed 5 bases and J 10 bases; nucleotides not matched to a gene: 9. CDR3 coding DNA: TGTGCTAGTGGTCCCTCGGACAGGGGAGGAGAGCAGTTCTTC. Residues: CASGPSDRGGEQFF. Drawing the rest from reference TRBV12-5 and TRBJ2-1, the complete variable domain is DARVTQTPRHKVTEMGQEVTMRCQPILGHNTVFWYRQTMMQGLELLAYFRNRAPLDDSGMPKDRFSAEMPDATLATLKIQPSEPRDSAVYFCASGPSDRGGEQFFGPGTRLTVL.

The genes are TRBV28 and TRBJ2-2; TRBD2 agrees at 8 bases. J was trimmed by 10 bases and V by 6 bases; bases with no gene match: 10. Germline values: CDR1 MDHEN, CDR2 SYDVKM. CDR3 length: 14 amino acids. In DNA, the CDR3 is TGTGCCAGCAGGCCCGGGGGGGCAGATCTGGAGCTGTTTTTT. Translation: CASRPGGADLELFF. Full variable domain (rest looked up from reference TRBV28 and TRBJ2-2): DVKVTQSSRYLVKRTGEKVFLECVQDMDHENMFWYRQDPGLGLRLIYFSYDVKMKEKGDIPEGYSVSREKKERFSLILESASTNQTSMYLCASRPGGADLELFFGEGSRLTVL.

V gene TRBV11-3 combines with J gene TRBJ2-1; 14 bases fit TRBD2. The germline gives CDR1 SGHNT, CDR2 YENEEA. This CDR3 has 16 residues. V gave up 11 bases and J gave up 0 bases; unmatched junction bases: 6. In DNA form, the CDR3 reads TGTGCCTCTGGGGGACTAGCGGGAGTCTCCTACAATGAGCAGTTCTTC. This sequence encodes CASGGLAGVSYNEQFF.

The chain carries TRBV7-9 and TRBJ2-1; a weak D match, TRBD2 (6 bases). The CDR3 spans 13 residues. CDR1 is SEHNR and CDR2 is FQNEAQ in the germline V gene (reference sequence). V gave up 5 bases and J gave up 10 bases, with 15 bases separating them. CDR3 DNA: TGTGCCAGCAGCGCGGGACTTCCCACCGAGCAGTTCTTC. It is translated as CASSAGLPTEQFF.

V is TRBV5-4 and J is TRBJ1-1, with 12 bases fitting TRBD1. V lost 5 bases and J lost 5; bases outside the gene matches: 7. Germline values: CDR1 SGHNT, CDR2 YYREEE (reference sequence). This CDR3 is 15 amino acids long. In DNA form, the CDR3 reads TGTGCCAGCAGGGGGGGGACAGGGGGCTCGACTGAAGCTTTCTTT. This gives the protein CASRGGTGGSTEAFF.

V is TRBV4-1 and J is TRBJ1-1, with 8 bases aligning to TRBD1. In germline, CDR1 is MGHRA, CDR2 YSYEKL. The junction had 6 bases not matched to a gene; V was cut back by 1 base and J by 2 bases. There are 16 residues in the CDR3. CDR3 sequence (DNA): TGCGCCAGCAGCCAAGGGGCGGACAGGGCCAACACTGAAGCTTTCTTT. This codes for CASSQGADRANTEAFF.

V usage is TRBV7-3 and J usage is TRBJ2-1; 7 nucleotides agree with TRBD2. The CDR3 extends over 15 amino acids. V trimming: 4 bases; J trimming: 7 bases; junction bases outside the gene matches: 10. The germline V gene encodes CDR1 SGHTA and CDR2 FQGTGA. CDR3 amino acids: CASSSRPGGRNEQFF. CDR3 bases: TGTGCCAGCAGCTCTCGCCCCGGGGGGAGAAATGAGCAGTTCTTC. The whole variable domain, filled in from reference TRBV7-3 and TRBJ2-1, reads GAGVSQTPSNKVTEKGKYVELRCDPISGHTALYWYRQSLGQGPEFLIYFQGTGAADDSGLPNDRFFAVRPEGSVSTLKIQRTERGDSAVYLCASSSRPGGRNEQFFGPGTRLTVL.

V usage is TRBV10-1 and J usage is TRBJ2-5, with a tentative D call TRBD1 (5 bases). Trimming took 4 bases from V and 5 from J, leaving 14 bases between them. CDR1 WNHNN and CDR2 SYGVQD come from the germline V gene (reference sequence). CDR3 size: 14 residues. CDR3 loop: CASSGARGRETQYF. DNA for the CDR3: TGCGCCAGCAGTGGGGCTAGGGGTCGGGAGACCCAGTACTTC.

The genes are TRBV7-9 and TRBJ1-5; perhaps TRBD1 as D (6 bases). Trimming shortened V by 1 base and J by 1 base, and 17 bases separated the two germline ends. The CDR3 totals 18 residues. CDR1 is SEHNR and CDR2 is FQNEAQ in the germline V gene (reference sequence). Here the CDR3 DNA reads TGTGCCAGCAGCTTAGTAGGGGGACCCGACCTGAGCAATCAGCCCCAGCATTTT. It encodes CASSLVGGPDLSNQPQHF.

The rearrangement links TRBV6-6 to TRBJ1-2, with D tentatively TRBD1 (6 bases). Deletions cut 2 bases from V and 3 bases from J, with 10 bases between. This CDR3 spans 14 amino acids. Germline V gene lookup returns CDR1 MNHNY and CDR2 SVGAGI (reference sequence). The CDR3 DNA is TGTGCCAGCAGTTACGGGGGGGCTGACTATGGCTACACCTTC. As protein: CASSYGGADYGYTF.